These 6 T cell receptor beta chains share one sample of origin, sequenced in a study of cytomegalovirus exposure and HLA in healthy donors. The PCR used 60 Vbeta and 13 Jbeta primers. Generated by immunoSEQ multiplex PCR, the TCRdb table keeps only in-frame clones and is missing some. Here the sample spans 190,000 or so clones, around four fifths being singletons. Sequencing was carried out using PBMCs. The receptors originated from a woman in her forties or fifties in good health and CMV-seropositive.

This chain uses TRBV7-2 with TRBJ2-7; the match to TRBD1 covers 7 bases. Unmatched junction bases numbered 3, after V lost 4 bases and J lost 3 bases. CDR3 length: 13 amino acids. The germline gives CDR1 SGHTA, CDR2 FQGNSA. The CDR3 sequence is CASSWDRHYEQYF. As DNA, the CDR3 is TGTGCCAGCAGCTGGGACAGACACTACGAGCAGTACTTC.

This clone was counted between two and nine times. The chain combines TRBV2 with TRBJ1-3, with TRBD1 identical over 7 bases. The CDR3 runs to 13 residues. The germline V gene encodes CDR1 SNHLY and CDR2 FYNNEI. V lost 6 bases to trimming and J lost 3 bases; unmatched junction nucleotides: 2. The CDR3 DNA reads as TGTGCCAGCAGGGGGGACAGTGGAAACACCATATATTTT. Amino acid sequence: CASRGDSGNTIYF.

This chain connects TRBV2 to TRBJ2-2, with D perhaps matching TRBD2 (6 bases). Between the trimmed V and J ends, which lost 7 bases and 2 bases, there was a span of 11 bases. Germline values: CDR1 SNHLY, CDR2 FYNNEI. The CDR3 has 14 residues. The CDR3: CASTGLLNTGELFF. Here the CDR3 DNA reads TGTGCCAGCACTGGACTACTTAACACCGGGGAGCTGTTTTTT. Combining the CDR3 with reference TRBV2 and TRBJ2-2 gives the whole variable domain EPEVTQTPSHQVTQMGQEVILRCVPISNHLYFYWYRQILGQKVEFLVSFYNNEISEKSEIFDDQFSVERPDGSNFTLKIRSTKLEDSAMYFCASTGLLNTGELFFGEGSRLTVL.

This chain connects TRBV19 to TRBJ2-7, with 10 bases matching TRBD1. CDR1 LNHDA and CDR2 SQIVND come from the germline V gene (reference sequence). With V trimmed by 6 bases and J by 3 bases, 8 bases remained unmatched. This CDR3 comprises 15 residues. The CDR3 DNA reads TGTGCCAGTAGCCTCCGGACAGGGGGTATCTACGAGCAGTACTTC. As protein: CASSLRTGGIYEQYF.

This chain joins TRBV18 and TRBJ2-5; 9 bases line up with TRBD2. V gave up 2 bases and J gave up 2 bases; unmatched junction bases: 3. CDR3 size: 15 residues. Germline lookup yields CDR1 KGHSH and CDR2 LQKENI. CDR3 protein: CASSPMAGGQETQYF. CDR3 nucleotide sequence: TGTGCCAGCTCACCAATGGCGGGGGGGCAAGAGACCCAGTACTTC.

Concerning this clone itself: Compared with germline, one end of the junction differs, possibly owing to a read error. This chain uses TRBV7-9 with TRBJ2-7, with 8 bases fitting TRBD2. There are 14 residues in the CDR3. Per the germline V gene, CDR1 is SEHNR and CDR2 is FQNEAQ (reference sequence). DNA for the CDR3: TGTTCCAGCAGCTTAAACAGCGGGGGCTACGAGCAGTACTTC. Amino acids: CSSSLNSGGYEQYF.